These T cell receptor beta chains were read from a single sample in a study of graft-versus-host responses after intestinal transplantation. Assay: immunoSEQ multiplex PCR; the TCRdb copy retains only in-frame clones and omits some. Altogether about 40,000 clones are present, more than 80% being singletons, with the ten largest covering 2% to 2.5%. Sequences were derived from PBMCs, sampled around 330 days after intestinal transplant. Receptors were obtained from a human patient who received an intestinal transplant, so some T cells may come from the graft donor. The CDR3 runs from the conserved cysteine through the conserved F or W. The order of the fields is CDR3 length, V gene, clone size, CDR3 protein. Only some rows state a clone size, as once, few, many or a class for expanded clones.

length: 14
V: TRBV5-6
size: -
CDR3: CASSTGQINSPLHF

length: 15
V: TRBV2
size: -
CDR3: CASSDPRESYNEQFF

length: 12
V: TRBV19
size: once
CDR3: CASSINRGEAFF

length: 13
V: TRBV5-1
size: -
CDR3: CASNRDREEKLFF

length: 17
V: TRBV5-5
size: -
CDR3: CASSSTGGRSGANVLTF

length: 23
V: TRBV28
size: -
CDR3: CASSILSRMTSEPTSDSYNEQFF

length: 15
V: TRBV9
size: -
CDR3: CASSVGGDVSYEQYF

length: 14
V: TRBV6-1
size: -
CDR3: CASSDLTGNTEAFF

length: 13
V: TRBV27
size: -
CDR3: CASSGSGSYEQYF

length: 14
V: TRBV6-1
size: -
CDR3: CASSERDATDTQYF

length: 15
V: TRBV6-5
size: -
CDR3: CASSLSGTYQETQYF

length: 13
V: TRBV7-2
size: -
CDR3: CASSLRMDNEQFF

length: 15
V: TRBV29-1
size: -
CDR3: CSVVGGSSGANVLTF

length: 14
V: TRBV6-5
size: few
CDR3: CASSELAGVGEQYF

length: 14
V: TRBV6-5
size: -
CDR3: CASSYTVPPYEQCF

length: 16
V: TRBV25-1
size: -
CDR3: CASSAFGTEPNYGYTF

length: 13
V: TRBV4-1
size: -
CDR3: CASSQEQGFTQYF

length: 16
V: TRBV6-6
size: -
CDR3: CASSRLTSRYTDTQYF

length: 10
V: TRBV6-1
size: -
CDR3: CASSVTGYTF

length: 15
V: TRBV9
size: -
CDR3: CASSLDPDLVGEQFF

length: 14
V: TRBV13
size: -
CDR3: CASSLTGSGAGQYF

length: 14
V: TRBV5-6
size: -
CDR3: CASSLSGRNQPQHF

length: 12
V: TRBV29-1
size: -
CDR3: CSVSGQSYEQYF

length: 14
V: TRBV6-5
size: -
CDR3: CATKGSASGNTIYF